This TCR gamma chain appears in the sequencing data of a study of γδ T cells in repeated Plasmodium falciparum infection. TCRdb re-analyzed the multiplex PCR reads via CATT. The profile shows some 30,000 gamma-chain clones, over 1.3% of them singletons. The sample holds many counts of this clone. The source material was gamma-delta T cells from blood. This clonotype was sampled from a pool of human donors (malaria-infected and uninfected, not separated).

The CDR3 region is CATWDGPGSSDWIKTF. For the CDR3, the DNA is TGTGCCACCTGGGATGGCCCAGGGAGTAGTGATTGGATCAAGACGTTT. The chain combines TRGV4 with TRGJP2. With V trimmed by 1 base and J by 2 bases, 7 bases remained unmatched. CDR1 and CDR2 (germline): EGSTGY, YDSYTSSV. The CDR3 loop spans 16 amino acids.